This TCR beta chain is drawn from a study of T cell responses to AZD1222 COVID-19 vaccine (dated by TCRdb to the early 2020s). With respect to the entire study: AZD1222 recipients whose second dose came at about 4 weeks and those whose second dose came at about 12 weeks were combined into one group, since spike-specific TCR depth and breadth did not differ between the two schedules. A total of 233 trial participants underwent TCR sequencing, of whom some 210 received two doses of AZD1222 and some 25 received two doses of the MenACWY control vaccine. Trial participants were enrolled into age subgroups of 18-55, 56-69 and 70-plus years, which contained about 160, 30 and 59 TCR-sequenced participants, respectively.

Paper-wide results and their limitations: Reportedly, almost half of the unique spike-specific TCRs recognized epitopes lying outside the regions that are mutated in the B.1.351 and B.1.1.7 variants. Spike-specific TCR breadth and depth rose significantly after two AZD1222 doses compared with day 0 and with MenACWY recipients. The whole spike protein was spanned by vaccine-associated CD4 TCRs, and dominant responses were seen in regions 160-218 and 743-854. Because no day 14 peak-response samples were available, repertoires were characterized only after the peak T cell response. In the small 56-69-year group, the increase in depth fell short of significance, most likely because of low power. Conclusions about previously exposed vaccinees were limited because only six AZD1222 recipients were SARS-CoV-2 seropositive at baseline. Participants were mostly white British and included more females than males, and it was suggested by the authors that clonal diversity may have been underestimated.

The CDR3 regions of human TCRbeta chains were subjected to immunosequencing. The study's processing was this. TCRs in the repertoires were compared against a reference library of SARS-CoV-2-specific TCRs that had been generated with the MIRA antigen-specificity platform. Breadth meant the fraction of unique TCRs that were SARS-CoV-2-associated, whereas depth meant the fraction of total T cells that were SARS-CoV-2-associated. Using the MIRA data, every spike-specific TCR was mapped to the spike region that the TCR reacted to and assigned to either a CD4 or a CD8 class. Log10-transformed breadth and depth values were compared by one-way ANOVA with Sidak's multiple comparisons tests. TCRdb took over this immuneACCESS table, retaining in-frame rearrangements with V and J assigned. Such tables are incomplete; in checked studies, under half of the missing clones stem from an unresolved V gene, and the remainder is unexplained. That table gives V, J and clone size, and the DNA gave D and trimming. This sample holds over 100,000 clones; approximately 88% were observed only once. The ten largest clonotypes hold less than 4% of the sample.

What the time point label conveys for this sample: baseline before first vaccination. The vaccinee samples were drawn from two UK trials, COV001 and COV002, one of which was a single-blind randomized controlled phase 2/3 trial testing AZD1222 (ChAdOx1 nCoV-19) in healthy adults. For TCRbeta chain sequencing, PBMC samples were collected from trial participants at day 0 and at day 28 after the second dose. A note on this clone: The specificity of this receptor is unknown. No much larger clonotype is one base removed from it; base qualities were not supplied.

The germline V and J ends show losses of 4 bases and 7 bases respectively, and no gene match explains 14 bases of the junction. Its CDR3 holds 17 amino acids, cysteine through phenylalanine. Kept here is only the CDR3 DNA, which spans 51 bases and is read in frame from base 1. Rearrangement joined TRBV5-3 to TRBJ1-4; 9 central bases correspond to TRBD1. TRBV5-3 is an ORF; its function is uncertain. The source material was peripheral blood, sampled on day 0 of AZD1222 vaccination. This clonotype originated in an adult in good health. The CDR3 has the sequence CARSVYRGRGVGEKLFF. The DNA sequence reads TGTGCCAGAAGCGTGTACAGGGGGCGCGGTGTTGGTGAAAAACTGTTTTTT.